The present T cell receptor beta chain was sequenced within a study of T cell responses to AZD1222 COVID-19 vaccine. Study results and caveats: At baseline, seropositivity was found in only six or seven AZD1222 recipients.

V lost 5 bases to trimming and J lost 0 bases, with 17 bases between them. Germline V gene data show CDR1 as SQVTM and CDR2 as ANQGSEA. This CDR3 spans 15 amino acids. Data came from immunoSEQ multiplex PCR; TCRdb stores just in-frame clones and leaves some out. This table has approximately 60,000 clones, around 83% appearing once. This clone has only a few counts. What it recognizes is unknown. This specimen was peripheral blood, taken on day 0 of AZD1222 vaccination. The chain combines TRBV29-1 with TRBJ2-7; TRBD2 might be the D (6 bases). This TCR was recovered from an adult in good health. CDR3 coding DNA: TGCAGCGTTAAGGTAGCGGCGCTAAGCTCCTACGAGCAGTACTTC. The encoded protein is CSVKVAALSSYEQYF.